Below are 16 T cell receptor beta chains sequenced from a single sample in a study of blood T cell repertoires in COVID-19. Generated by immunoSEQ multiplex PCR, the TCRdb table keeps only in-frame clones and is missing some. Of some 370,000 clones listed, more than 75% were seen once; the top ten hold over 9.5%. The sequencing input was peripheral blood. The receptors stem from a woman in her thirties with COVID-19, enrolled during active disease.

The chain recombines TRBV2 with TRBJ2-7; TRBD1 matches 8 bases. V gave up 5 bases and J gave up 3 bases; unmatched junction bases: 6. CDR1 SNHLY and CDR2 FYNNEI come from the germline V gene. The length of the CDR3 is 14 residues. CDR3 bases: TGTGCCAGCAGTCCCTGGACAGGGTACTACGAGCAGTACTTC. It translates to CASSPWTGYYEQYF.

This sequence joins TRBV2 and TRBJ2-3; no definite D call. V lost 7 bases to trimming and J lost 0 bases, with 5 bases between them. From germline, CDR1 is SNHLY and CDR2 FYNNEI. This CDR3 is built from 12 residues. CDR3 sequence reads: CASKTSTDTQYF. The CDR3 region has the DNA TGTGCCAGCAAAACTAGCACAGATACGCAGTATTTT.

This clone showed up just once. This chain links TRBV13 with TRBJ1-5; tentative D call: TRBD1 (6 bases). The CDR3 has 15 residues. Germline lookup yields CDR1 PRHDT and CDR2 FYEKMQ (reference sequence). Trimming pared 0 bases from V and 6 bases from J, leaving 12 bases between. The DNA for the CDR3 is TGTGCCAGCAGCTTAGGACAGGGATCCGGTCAGCCCCAGCATTTT. Amino acids: CASSLGQGSGQPQHF.

This chain uses TRBV30 with TRBJ2-3; D might be TRBD1 (6 bases). Trimming took 4 bases from V and 2 from J, leaving 10 bases between them. Per germline, CDR1 GTSNPN and CDR2 SVGIG (reference sequence). The CDR3 extends over 13 amino acids. The CDR3 loop is CAWIGQLTDTQYF. The CDR3, as DNA: TGTGCCTGGATTGGACAGCTCACAGATACGCAGTATTTT.

This sequence joins TRBV7-2 and TRBJ2-2, with D unresolved. The CDR3 covers 13 residues. Germline V gives CDR1 SGHTA, CDR2 FQGNSA. The V gene lost 3 bases and the J gene lost 3 bases, with 5 bases spanning the gap. CDR3 region: CASSFRDTGELFF. CDR3 nucleotides: TGTGCCAGCAGCTTCCGGGACACCGGGGAGCTGTTTTTT.

The rearrangement links TRBV6-6 to TRBJ2-6; 9 bases are a match to TRBD1. Per germline, CDR1 MNHNY and CDR2 SVGAGI (reference sequence). This CDR3 region has 17 residues. V gave up 5 bases and J gave up 0 bases; unmatched junction bases: 5. CDR3 sequence reads: CASSRTGALSGANVLTF. In DNA, the CDR3 is TGTGCCAGCAGTCGGACAGGGGCCCTCTCTGGGGCCAACGTCCTGACTTTC.

This chain uses TRBV30 with TRBJ1-5; D may be TRBD1 (5 bases). V lost 2 bases and J lost 5, with 7 bases in between. The germline V gene encodes CDR1 GTSNPN and CDR2 SVGIG (reference sequence). This CDR3 comprises 12 residues. The CDR3 DNA is TGTGCCTGGAGTCCGGGGGATCAGCCCCAGCATTTT. It encodes CAWSPGDQPQHF.

The chain employs TRBV12-3 or TRBV12-4 and TRBJ1-2; maybe TRBD1 (5 bases). There are 12 residues in the CDR3. Deletions cut 7 bases from V and 13 bases from J, with 19 bases between. The CDR3, as DNA: TGTGCCAGCACCGTCCGGGGGGATGGGTTCACCTTC. Translating gives CASTVRGDGFTF.

The chain uses TRBV5-1 and TRBJ2-1; 7 bases are a match to TRBD2. This CDR3 has 15 amino acids. CDR1 is SGHRS and CDR2 is YFSETQ in the germline V gene. V lost 4 bases, J lost 2 bases, and 6 bases stayed unmatched. The CDR3 region has the DNA TGCGCCAGCAGCCGAACCGGGACTACCTACAATGAGCAGTTCTTC. Encoded protein: CASSRTGTTYNEQFF. The whole variable domain, filled in from reference TRBV5-1 and TRBJ2-1, reads KAGVTQTPRYLIKTRGQQVTLSCSPISGHRSVSWYQQTPGQGLQFLFEYFSETQRNKGNFPGRFSGRQFSNSRSEMNVSTLELGDSALYLCASSRTGTTYNEQFFGPGTRLTVL.

The chain carries TRBV2 and TRBJ2-3; possible D gene TRBD2, 5 bases. CDR1 and CDR2 from the germline V gene are SNHLY and FYNNEI. The CDR3 contains 14 residues. V was pared by 4 bases and J by 0 bases, with 8 bases between. The CDR3 region is CASSVLVSTDTQYF. The DNA of the CDR3 is TGTGCCAGCAGTGTACTAGTGAGCACAGATACGCAGTATTTT.

The chain employs TRBV6-5 and TRBJ1-5; 8 bases align to TRBD1. The CDR3 length is 15 residues. Unmatched junction bases numbered 6, after V lost 5 bases and J lost 3 bases. Germline assignment: CDR1 MNHEY and CDR2 SVGAGI. The CDR3 region is CASSRQGADNQPQHF. DNA of the CDR3: TGTGCCAGCAGTCGCCAGGGGGCAGACAATCAGCCCCAGCATTTT.

The V call is TRBV18, the J call TRBJ2-2; 13 bases are shared with TRBD2. Per the germline V gene, CDR1 is KGHSH and CDR2 is LQKENI. The V segment lost 1 base and the J segment 2 bases; nucleotides outside the gene matches: 10. The CDR3 is 20 amino acids. CDR3 sequence (DNA): TGTGCCAGCTCACCACGAGAAACTAGCGGGAGGGCAGCCAACACCGGGGAGCTGTTTTTT. Its translation: CASSPRETSGRAANTGELFF.

The chain couples TRBV28 to TRBJ1-1; 8 nucleotides align to TRBD1. This CDR3 comprises 13 residues. V trimming: 6 bases; J trimming: 3 bases; junction bases outside the gene matches: 3. Germline loops: CDR1 MDHEN, CDR2 SYDVKM. The CDR3 nucleotides are TGTGCCAGCAGACCACAGGGGGACACTGAAGCTTTCTTT. This gives the protein CASRPQGDTEAFF.

Note on this clone: Other DNA sequences in the same sample also yield this CDR3. The V call is TRBV7-2, the J call TRBJ1-4, with D tentatively TRBD1 (6 bases). V dropped 5 bases and J dropped 4 bases, with 11 bases sitting between them. This CDR3 contains 14 residues. Germline values: CDR1 SGHTA, CDR2 FQGNSA. The CDR3: CASSPDSFNEKLFF. The DNA for the CDR3 is TGTGCCAGCAGCCCGGACAGTTTTAATGAAAAACTGTTTTTT. Drawing the rest from reference TRBV7-2 and TRBJ1-4, the complete variable domain is GAGVSQSPSNKVTEKGKDVELRCDPISGHTALYWYRQSLGQGLEFLIYFQGNSAPDKSGLPSDRFSAERTGGSVSTLTIQRTQQEDSAVYLCASSPDSFNEKLFFGSGTQLSVL.

The rearrangement links TRBV30 to TRBJ2-1; weak D call: TRBD1 (6 bases). CDR1 is GTSNPN, CDR2 SVGIG, per germline (reference sequence). V shed 0 bases and J shed 6 bases, with 9 bases lying between them. The CDR3 totals 13 residues. The DNA for the CDR3 is TGTGCCTGGAGTGTACAGGGAGTCAATGAGCAGTTCTTC. It yields the protein CAWSVQGVNEQFF.

The rearrangement joins TRBV5-5 to TRBJ2-4; 8 bases match TRBD1. The CDR3 runs to 16 residues. Trimming cost V 5 bases and J 6 bases; bases outside gene matches: 13. Germline V lookup: CDR1 SGHKS, CDR2 YYEKEE (reference sequence). CDR3 DNA sequence: TGTGCCAGCAGTTTACCCCCCCATGACAGGGGAAACATTCAGTACTTC. Residues: CASSLPPHDRGNIQYF.